This TCR beta chain emerged from a study of beta chain features in type 1 diabetes. This clone has only a few counts. What it binds is not known. CDR3 size: 14 residues. V lost 5 bases to trimming and J lost 4 bases; unmatched junction nucleotides: 3. Germline CDR1 and CDR2: SGHAT and FQDESV (reference sequence). Reverse transcription of all isolated RNA meant that expressed TCRB transcripts were sequenced. Profiling relied on immunoSEQ multiplex PCR, and the TCRdb table lists in-frame clones only, not all of them. The table records some 300,000 clones, 8% of them present only once. Study-wide results and caveats: Naive, central memory and regulatory TCRB repertoires appeared more similar among patients than healthy donors.

Material: central memory CD4+ T cells from blood. The receptor was isolated from a young woman in good health. The V and J genes are TRBV11-1 and TRBJ2-2, with 8 bases fitting TRBD1. DNA of the CDR3: TGTGCCAGCAGCATGGACAGGGCCACCGGGGAGCTGTTTTTT. Its protein product is CASSMDRATGELFF.